This T cell receptor beta chain originates from a study of blood T cell repertoires in COVID-19 (dated by TCRdb to the early 2020s). With regard to the full study: The collaborator samples originated in the United States, Italy and Spain and spanned the acute and convalescent phases of COVID-19. The material from the prospective study consisted of cDNA or gDNA derived from T cells, B-cell-depleted T cells, or PBMCs. Subjects who had been exposed to COVID-19, were actively infected with it, or had recovered from it provided the deeply sampled blood TCRbeta repertoires that made up the dataset. The repertoires were made available in a free public database intended to serve as a resource for research on the immune response to SARS-CoV-2. Samples came from the ongoing ImmuneRACE study (first 160 participants) plus 1,254 subjects from 6 global collaborators. A de-identified subject ID, COVID-19 status, age in years and sex were almost always included in the sample metadata. Where HLA class I and class II types were available, the types were taken from metadata supplied by the sample provider, not from assay-based typing.

What the authors observed across the whole study: The quantity of clinical and demographic metadata differed by source and by participant and was supplied without curation.

The immunoSEQ Assay, a bias-controlled multiplex PCR, was used to amplify TCRbeta CDR3 regions from genomic DNA. As for how the authors treated the data: The number of nucleated cells in each sample was estimated by amplification of reference gene primers within the assay. Sequence reads were collapsed and filtered to measure the absolute abundance of every unique TCRbeta CDR3 rearrangement. For each sample, productive Simpson clonality was calculated as the square root of Simpson's diversity index over productive rearrangements. What TCRdb holds here is the immuneACCESS table cut down to in-frame rearrangements. Part of the clones is not present; checked against another copy, under half of the missing clones reflect an unresolved V gene, and the others are unexplained. V and J calls and clone size are as listed in that table; D and trimming were resolved from the DNA. The sample includes about 270,000 clones, with approximately 85% observed a single time. The biggest ten clones account for around 10% of the sample.

Comments on this clone: Its specific antigen is unknown. Base qualities are not recorded, but no much larger clone differs from it by a single base.

Enrolling through a virtual design, the prospective study's participants ranged in age from roughly 18 to 89 years and lived across some 23 United States geographic areas. Cohort assignment in the prospective study relied on participant-reported clinical history from a screening survey and a study questionnaire. Each participant in the prospective study had whole blood, serum and a nasopharyngeal or oropharyngeal swab collected by mobile phlebotomists. Additional blood draws and questionnaires over a roughly two-month period could optionally be provided by prospective study participants. Before DNA extraction, prospective study blood samples were shipped either frozen or at room temperature. This clonotype was obtained from a woman aged 50 to 65 with acute COVID-19. The specimen was PBMCs or T cells enriched from blood (not recorded which).

The base sequence is TGTGCCAGCACCCCCCGGGGGGGGGAGCAGTACTTC. Its protein product is CASTPRGGEQYF. The chain is assembled from TRBV12-3 or TRBV12-4 and TRBJ2-7; TRBD2 matches 8 bases in the middle. The V end gives up 7 bases and the J end 7 bases, leaving 6 bases in the junction not matched to a gene. The CDR3 has 12 amino acids, counting the end cysteine and phenylalanine. CDR3 DNA only is kept here, 36 bases in frame from base 1.